These 22 T cell receptor beta chains share one sample of origin, sequenced in a study of CD8 T cells in ankylosing spondylitis. Using its own MiXCR run on the 5' RACE reads, TCRdb lists one record per CDR3 protein. The table has fewer than 150,000 distinct CDR3 sequences, 7% to 8% seen once; the top ten hold around 11%. Sample: blood, either unsorted or a sorted T cell fraction (not recorded which). The receptor set was obtained from a female donor with ankylosing spondylitis or in good health (not recorded which).

Many counts were recorded for this clonotype. The chain has TRBV6-6 and TRBJ2-3, with TRBD2 matching over 8 bases. The CDR3 has 23 residues. V gave up 2 bases and J gave up 0 bases; unmatched junction bases: 25. Germline V lookup: CDR1 MNHNY, CDR2 SVGAGI (reference sequence). The DNA for the CDR3 is TGTGCCAGCAGTTACCCAACAAGAGGGCAAGCGGGGGCCCTCGGAATTAGCACAGATACGCAGTATTTT. It codes for CASSYPTRGQAGALGISTDTQYF.

This clonotype has ten or more counts. This chain joins TRBV6-2 or TRBV6-3 and TRBJ1-3, with D perhaps TRBD1 (5 bases). Germline loops: CDR1 MNHEY, CDR2 SVGEGT. The CDR3 totals 17 residues. Deletions cut 8 bases from V and 0 bases from J, with 20 bases between. In DNA, the CDR3 is TGTGCCAGCTCTATCAGGGCGCCGGAGAACTCTGGAAACACCATATATTTT. This gives the protein CASSIRAPENSGNTIYF.

This clonotype was seen repeatedly, ten times or more. V and J are TRBV6-2 or TRBV6-3 and TRBJ1-1, with unresolved D. Germline CDR1 MNHEY, CDR2 SVGEGT. The length of the CDR3 is 13 residues. V was shortened by 7 bases and J by 0 bases, with 9 bases between the two germline ends. The CDR3 DNA is TGTGCCAGCACTATCGGCCTGAACACTGAAGCTTTCTTT. It yields the protein CASTIGLNTEAFF.

Many counts were recorded for this clonotype. The V call is TRBV12-3 or TRBV12-4, the J call TRBJ1-1; 7 positions match TRBD1. J gave up 4 bases and V 5 bases, and 7 bases lay outside the gene matches. The CDR3 consists of 14 residues. This chain's CDR3 is CASSRQGRGTEAFF. In DNA, the CDR3 is TGTGCCAGCAGTCGACAGGGCCGTGGCACTGAAGCTTTCTTT.

This clonotype was counted at least ten times. DNA of the CDR3: TGTGCCAGCAGTCTCTTAGCGGGGGCACACTACGAGCAGTACTTC. Its translation is CASSLLAGAHYEQYF. This sequence joins TRBV12-3 or TRBV12-4 and TRBJ2-7, with 9 nucleotides matching TRBD2. The CDR3 sequence is 15 residues long. V lost 5 bases to trimming and J lost 3 bases; unmatched junction nucleotides: 8.

This clonotype was found many times. This chain joins TRBV7-2 and TRBJ1-5; TRBD1 might be the D (6 bases). This CDR3 comprises 14 residues. The ends were cut back, 5 bases at V and 2 bases at J, with 10 bases in the middle. The germline V gene encodes CDR1 SGHTA and CDR2 FQGNSA. The CDR3 is CASSEGGGNQPQHF. As DNA, the CDR3 is TGTGCCAGCAGCGAGGGGGGGGGCAATCAGCCCCAGCATTTT. The full variable domain, completed using reference TRBV7-2 and TRBJ1-5, is GAGVSQSPSNKVTEKGKDVELRCDPISGHTALYWYRQSLGQGLEFLIYFQGNSAPDKSGLPSDRFSAERTGGSVSTLTIQRTQQEDSAVYLCASSEGGGNQPQHFGDGTRLSIL.

This clonotype was seen at least ten times. The chain joins TRBV4-1 to TRBJ1-1; D may be TRBD1 (5 bases). CDR1 MGHRA and CDR2 YSYEKL come from the germline V gene. The CDR3 consists of 15 residues. V was trimmed by 3 bases and J by 3 bases, leaving 14 bases between them. CDR3 residues: CASSHPGAGDTEAFF. The CDR3 region has the DNA TGCGCCAGCAGCCATCCCGGGGCAGGCGACACTGAAGCTTTCTTT.

The sample holds many counts of this clonotype. This chain's CDR3 is CASSGRGRSSTDTQYF. The CDR3 DNA reads as TGTGCCAGCAGCGGGAGGGGCCGATCTAGCACAGATACGCAGTATTTT. The V call is TRBV7-2, the J call TRBJ2-3; 7 bases agree with TRBD2. Germline V gives CDR1 SGHTA, CDR2 FQGNSA. The CDR3 has 16 residues. Losses at the gene ends were 5 bases for V and 0 bases for J; bases not matched to a gene: 8.

In this sample, this clonotype turned up many times. The chain employs TRBV12-3 or TRBV12-4 and TRBJ1-6; unclear D gene. The CDR3 consists of 14 residues. With 8 bases removed from V and 6 bases from J, the gap between germline ends came to 14 bases. The CDR3 region has the DNA TGTGCCAGCCTTGGTAGGCTGGGTAATTCACCCCTCCACTTT. Its protein is CASLGRLGNSPLHF.

The V call is TRBV2, the J call TRBJ1-1, with D uncertain. Trimming took off 8 bases at V and 3 bases at J, with 13 bases between the two ends. This CDR3 has 13 residues. The germline gives CDR1 SNHLY, CDR2 FYNNEI. The CDR3 DNA reads TGTGCCAGCGGGTACATCATGGACACTGAAGCTTTCTTT. Its protein product is CASGYIMDTEAFF. The full variable domain, completed using reference TRBV2 and TRBJ1-1, is EPEVTQTPSHQVTQMGQEVILRCVPISNHLYFYWYRQILGQKVEFLVSFYNNEISEKSEIFDDQFSVERPDGSNFTLKIRSTKLEDSAMYFCASGYIMDTEAFFGQGTRLTVV.

The chain is built from TRBV19 and TRBJ1-1; 9 positions agree with TRBD1. The CDR3 runs to 14 residues. Germline lookup yields CDR1 LNHDA and CDR2 SQIVND (reference sequence). Trimming removed 6 bases from V and 5 bases from J; junction bases left unmatched: 7. The CDR3 here is CASRPPGTGTEAFF. In DNA, the CDR3 is TGTGCCAGTAGGCCCCCCGGGACAGGGACTGAAGCTTTCTTT.

The chain combines TRBV7-2 with TRBJ1-1; D is unclear. Germline lookup yields CDR1 SGHTA and CDR2 FQGNSA. V was trimmed by 0 bases and J by 3 bases, leaving 11 bases between them. There are 15 residues in the CDR3. CDR3 DNA: TGTGCCAGCAGCTTAGCGGGCTTTGGGGACACTGAAGCTTTCTTT. Residues: CASSLAGFGDTEAFF.

This clonotype was recorded at least ten times. The chain joins TRBV5-1 to TRBJ2-3, with TRBD1 matching 7 bases. The CDR3 runs 15 residues. Losses at the gene ends were 3 bases for V and 2 bases for J; bases not matched to a gene: 6. Germline lookup yields CDR1 SGHRS and CDR2 YFSETQ. Here the CDR3 DNA reads TGCGCCAGCAGCTGGTCAACAGGGGCCACAGATACGCAGTATTTT. Its protein product is CASSWSTGATDTQYF.

This clonotype came up many times. The gene calls are TRBV12-3 or TRBV12-4 and TRBJ2-7; a possible D gene is TRBD2 (7 bases). The CDR3 runs 14 residues. Trimming removed 0 bases from V and 4 bases from J, with 10 bases in between. In DNA form, the CDR3 reads TGTGCCAGCAGTTTAGCGGGGGGGCGGTACGAGCAGTACTTC. Its translation is CASSLAGGRYEQYF.

This clonotype was seen many times. The V and J genes are TRBV6-1 and TRBJ1-2; D unclear. In germline, CDR1 is MNHNS, CDR2 SASEGT. The CDR3 is made up of 12 amino acids. Trimming took 6 bases from V and 5 from J, leaving 10 bases between them. The CDR3 sequence: CASSAGVYGYTF. In nucleotides, the CDR3 is TGTGCCAGCAGCGCTGGGGTTTATGGCTACACCTTC.

The CDR3 sequence is CAWSVWSSGKNEQFF. In DNA, the CDR3 is TGTGCCTGGAGTGTTTGGTCTAGCGGGAAGAATGAGCAGTTCTTC. This chain joins TRBV30 and TRBJ2-1, with TRBD2 matching 9 bases. After removal of 0 bases from V and 7 bases from J, the junction contained 7 bases not matched to a gene. CDR1 is GTSNPN, CDR2 SVGIG, per germline (reference sequence). The CDR3 totals 15 residues.

This clonotype was seen at least ten times. This rearrangement joins TRBV3-1 to TRBJ2-3; TRBD1 might be the D (5 bases). CDR1 is LGHDT and CDR2 is YNNKEL in the germline V gene (reference sequence). The CDR3 consists of 14 residues. V dropped 0 bases and J dropped 9 bases, with 13 bases sitting between them. In nucleotides, the CDR3 is TGTGCCAGCAGCCAAGATGCCAGGGCCGGGACGCAGTATTTT. It is translated as CASSQDARAGTQYF.

This clonotype came up many times. V and J are TRBV9 and TRBJ1-3; 10 positions match TRBD1. Germline loops: CDR1 SGDLS, CDR2 YYNGEE. V gave up 3 bases and J gave up 0 bases; unmatched junction bases: 3. This CDR3 contains 16 residues. DNA for the CDR3: TGTGCCAGCAGCGCCCGGGACAGGGGCTCTGGAAACACCATATATTTT. This translates into CASSARDRGSGNTIYF. The full variable domain, completed using reference TRBV9 and TRBJ1-3, is DSGVTQTPKHLITATGQRVTLRCSPRSGDLSVYWYQQSLDQGLQFLIQYYNGEERAKGNILERFSAQQFPDLHSELNLSSLELGDSALYFCASSARDRGSGNTIYFGEGSWLTVV.

J is TRBJ2-7 and V is TRBV20-1, with no clear D. Between the trimmed V and J ends, which lost 0 bases and 3 bases, there was a span of 15 bases. The CDR3 runs to 15 residues. Per the germline V gene, CDR1 is DFQATT and CDR2 is SNEGSKA (reference sequence). The CDR3 nucleotides are TGCAGTGCTAGAGATCTGGCTGTGGGCGGCTACGAGCAGTACTTC. Amino acid sequence: CSARDLAVGGYEQYF.

Details on this clonotype: One end of the junction is discordant with germline, which a read error may explain. V gene TRBV7-7 combines with J gene TRBJ2-1; TRBD2 matches at 9 bases. Germline V gives CDR1 SSHAT, CDR2 FNYEAQ (reference sequence). This CDR3 comprises 16 residues. The chain's CDR3 is CASSPGPAGGLNEQFF. The CDR3 DNA reads TGTGCTAGCAGCCCGGGACCAGCGGGGGGACTCAATGAGCAGTTCTTC.

Concerning this clonotype: This could be a read error, since a much larger clone is one nucleotide away. The chain is built from TRBV20-1 and TRBJ2-7, with 8 positions matching TRBD1. The CDR3 totals 11 residues. With 6 bases clipped from V and 5 bases from J, the junction kept 3 bases outside the gene matches. Looked up from germline, CDR1 is DFQATT and CDR2 is SNEGSKA (reference sequence). CDR3 sequence: CSAQGAHEQYF. CDR3 coding DNA: TGCAGTGCCCAGGGGGCCCACGAGCAGTACTTC.

V gene TRBV27 combines with J gene TRBJ2-2, with a tentative D call TRBD2 (7 bases). The CDR3 extends over 16 amino acids. V dropped 2 bases and J dropped 5 bases, with 15 bases sitting between them. The germline V gene encodes CDR1 MNHEY and CDR2 SMNVEV (reference sequence). The CDR3 DNA follows: TGTGCCAGCAGTTTAGACGGGGGGCTAGGGACCGGGGAGCTGTTTTTT. It encodes CASSLDGGLGTGELFF.